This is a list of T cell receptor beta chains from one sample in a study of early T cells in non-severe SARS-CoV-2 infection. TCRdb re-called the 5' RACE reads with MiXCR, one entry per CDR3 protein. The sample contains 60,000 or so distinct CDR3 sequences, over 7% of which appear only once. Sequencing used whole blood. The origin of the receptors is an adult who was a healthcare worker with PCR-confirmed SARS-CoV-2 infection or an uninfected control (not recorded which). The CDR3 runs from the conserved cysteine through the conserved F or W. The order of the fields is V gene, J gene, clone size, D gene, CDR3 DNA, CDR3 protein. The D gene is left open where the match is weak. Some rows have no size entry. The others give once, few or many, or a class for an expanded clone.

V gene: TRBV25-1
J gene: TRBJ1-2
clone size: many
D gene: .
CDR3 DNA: TGTGCCAGCAGTGAGCGGAATAACTATGGCTACACCTTC
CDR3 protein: CASSERNNYGYTF

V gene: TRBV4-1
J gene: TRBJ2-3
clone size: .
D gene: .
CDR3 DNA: TGCGCCAGCAGCCACCGCCACGGGGACCCCTCTACCCGGCAGTATTTT
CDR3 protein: CASSHRHGDPSTRQYF

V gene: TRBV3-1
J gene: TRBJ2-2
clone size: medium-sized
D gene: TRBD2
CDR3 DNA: TGTGCCAGCAGGCGGGGTACGGGAGGCACCGGGGAGCTGTTTTTT
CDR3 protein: CASRRGTGGTGELFF

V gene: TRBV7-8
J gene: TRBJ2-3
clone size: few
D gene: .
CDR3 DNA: TGTGCCAGCAGCTTTACCCTTCTAAGGGGGGGCGGCGCAGATACGCAGTATTTT
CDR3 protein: CASSFTLLRGGGADTQYF

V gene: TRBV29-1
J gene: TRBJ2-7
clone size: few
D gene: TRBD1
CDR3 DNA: TGCAGCGTTGTGGACAGGCGGCAAGGAGAGCAGTACTTC
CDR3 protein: CSVVDRRQGEQYF

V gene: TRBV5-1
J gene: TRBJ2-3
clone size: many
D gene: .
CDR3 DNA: TGCGCCAGCAGCTTGGACAGGGTTGCAGATACGCAGTATTTT
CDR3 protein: CASSLDRVADTQYF

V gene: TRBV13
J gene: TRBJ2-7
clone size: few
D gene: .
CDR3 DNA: TGTGCCAGCAGCTTAAACAGCCCCTACGAGCAGTACTTC
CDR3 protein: CASSLNSPYEQYF

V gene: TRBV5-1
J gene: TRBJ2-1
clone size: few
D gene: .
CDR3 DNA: TGCGCCAGCAGTTCTAGGGGGACCTACAATGAGCAGTTCTTC
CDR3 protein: CASSSRGTYNEQFF

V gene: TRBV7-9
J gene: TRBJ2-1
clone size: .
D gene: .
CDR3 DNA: TGTGCCAGCAGCTCCCTAGGAGGACAGGGAGGGTACAATGAGCAGTTCTTC
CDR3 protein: CASSSLGGQGGYNEQFF

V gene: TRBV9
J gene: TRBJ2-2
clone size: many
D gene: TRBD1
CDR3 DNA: TGTGCCAGCAGCGTAGCACAGGGGCCTACCGGGGAGCTGTTTTTT
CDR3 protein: CASSVAQGPTGELFF